These 2 T cell receptor beta chains came from one sample sequenced in a study of blood T cells in healthy people across ages. The use of a sample-barcoded 5' primer and a J-beta primer mix characterized a second PCR of roughly 7 to 11 cycles. MiXCR, run by TCRdb on the 5' RACE reads, gives a single entry per CDR3 protein. The sample holds about 1.8 million distinct CDR3 sequences, 49% seen once. Input material: blood. These TCRs come from a woman aged 40 to 50 in good health.

This chain joins TRBV27 and TRBJ2-3, with D possibly TRBD2 on 5 matching bases. The CDR3 runs to 14 residues. Germline V CDR1 and CDR2: MNHEY, SMNVEV (reference sequence). V gave up 5 bases and J gave up 4 bases, with 13 bases separating them. The CDR3 region has the DNA TGTGCCAGCAGTCATCGGGGTAGCTCAGATACGCAGTATTTT. Its protein product is CASSHRGSSDTQYF.

V is TRBV12-3 or TRBV12-4 and J is TRBJ1-2; unclear D gene. The CDR3 has 13 residues. The V gene lost 1 base and the J gene lost 4 bases, with 7 bases spanning the gap. The CDR3 DNA reads as TGTGCCAGCAGTTTAGGGCACTCCTATGGCTACACCTTC. Translating it yields CASSLGHSYGYTF.